One sample yielded the 25 T cell receptor beta chains listed below, sequenced in a study of T cell changes during pregnancy in multiple sclerosis. Profiled with immunoSEQ multiplex PCR; TCRdb holds only in-frame clones, not every one. This table holds some 80,000 clones, roughly 93% found once. Sequencing used peripheral blood, obtained in the third trimester of pregnancy. All receptors come from a female donor with multiple sclerosis, enrolled in a pregnancy study.

The chain carries TRBV29-1 and TRBJ2-2, with TRBD1 identical over 10 bases. J was trimmed by 6 bases and V by 6 bases; bases with no gene match: 13. The germline CDR1 and CDR2 sequences are SQVTM and ANQGSEA. There are 16 residues in the CDR3. The CDR3 reads CSVDSPGTGDAGELFF. CDR3 bases: TGCAGCGTCGATTCCCCCGGGACAGGGGACGCCGGGGAGCTGTTTTTT.

The chain has TRBV9 and TRBJ2-7; D unresolved. V was shortened by 4 bases and J by 5 bases, with 10 bases between the two germline ends. This CDR3 has 12 amino acids. CDR1 SGDLS and CDR2 YYNGEE come from the germline V gene. The CDR3 nucleotides read TGTGCCAGCAGCTCCCACAACCACGAGCAGTACTTC. This sequence encodes CASSSHNHEQYF.

CDR3 sequence: CASTPSGTSGNEQFF. The CDR3 DNA is TGTGCCAGCACCCCATCCGGGACTAGCGGCAATGAGCAGTTCTTC. This sequence joins TRBV9 and TRBJ2-1, with 11 bases matching TRBD2. The germline V gene has CDR1 SGDLS and CDR2 YYNGEE. CDR3 length: 15 amino acids. V shed 6 bases and J 6 bases; nucleotides not matched to a gene: 8.

As concerns this clone: The germline gene is not matched at one end of the junction; a read error may be the cause. The CDR3 reads CASTLGVREAKNIQYF. The DNA for the CDR3 is TGTGCCAGCACCTTGGGGGTTAGGGAGGCCAAAAACATTCAGTACTTC. The V call is TRBV5-8, the J call TRBJ2-4, with D perhaps being TRBD1 or TRBD2 (5 bases each). The CDR3 contains 16 residues. From germline, CDR1 is SGHTS and CDR2 YDEGEE.

V gene TRBV27 combines with J gene TRBJ2-7; possibly TRBD1 for D (6 bases). Trimming cost V 5 bases and J 5 bases, with 19 bases left between them. Germline CDR1 reads MNHEY; CDR2 reads SMNVEV (reference sequence). The CDR3 is made up of 15 amino acids. For the CDR3, the DNA is TGTGCCAGCAGTCTCCGGACAGCCCAGCTCCACGAGCAGTACTTC. As protein: CASSLRTAQLHEQYF.

V usage is TRBV5-6 and J usage is TRBJ1-5, with a possible D match to TRBD1 (5 bases). Per the germline V gene, CDR1 is SGHDT and CDR2 is YYEEEE. The CDR3 extends over 16 amino acids. Trimming shortened V by 0 bases and J by 3 bases, and 13 bases separated the two germline ends. CDR3 in amino acids: CASSLGGRALNQPQHF. DNA of the CDR3: TGTGCCAGCAGCTTGGGGGGCAGGGCCCTCAATCAGCCCCAGCATTTT. The full variable domain, completed using reference TRBV5-6 and TRBJ1-5, is DAGVTQSPTHLIKTRGQQVTLRCSPKSGHDTVSWYQQALGQGPQFIFQYYEEEERQRGNFPDRFSGHQFPNYSSELNVNALLLGDSALYLCASSLGGRALNQPQHFGDGTRLSIL.

CDR3: CASSPGSRTYEQYF. The DNA of the CDR3 is TGTGCCAGCAGCCCGGGTTCAAGAACCTACGAGCAGTACTTC. This chain uses TRBV13 with TRBJ2-7; D is unclear. From germline, CDR1 is PRHDT and CDR2 FYEKMQ (reference sequence). Trimming removed 5 bases at V and 2 bases at J, with 13 bases between. CDR3 size: 14 residues.

This sequence joins TRBV4-2 and TRBJ1-3, with 9 bases identical to TRBD1. Germline CDR1 and CDR2: LGHNA and YNFKEQ. The CDR3 is 16 amino acids. Germline trimming cut 1 base from V and 2 bases from J; bases unmatched to any gene: 3. CDR3 sequence reads: CASSQGGTGPGNTIYF. CDR3 in DNA: TGTGCCAGCAGCCAAGGGGGGACAGGGCCTGGAAACACCATATATTTT.

The table lists this clone with a count of one. The genes are TRBV6-4 and TRBJ2-5; 12 nucleotides match TRBD2. V shed 6 bases, J shed 2 bases, and the junction held 7 bases outside the gene matches. In germline, CDR1 is MRHNA, CDR2 SNTAGT. The CDR3 consists of 16 residues. For the CDR3, the DNA is TGTGCCAGCAGCGAGGGTACTAGCGGGGGGCAAGAGACCCAGTACTTC. This encodes CASSEGTSGGQETQYF.

This sequence joins TRBV6-1 and TRBJ1-2; 7 nucleotides line up with TRBD1. The V gene end was trimmed by 4 bases and the J gene end by 4 bases; junction bases not matched to a gene: 9. CDR1 is MNHNS and CDR2 is SASEGT in the germline V gene. This CDR3 region has 15 residues. The CDR3: CASSATSGQSYGYTF. The CDR3 coding sequence is TGTGCCAGCAGTGCAACCTCGGGACAGAGCTATGGCTACACCTTC.

The V and J genes are TRBV5-6 and TRBJ1-5, with TRBD1 matching over 7 bases. Germline V CDR1 and CDR2: SGHDT, YYEEEE. The CDR3 runs 14 residues. With 5 bases clipped from V and 3 bases from J, the junction kept 5 bases outside the gene matches. The CDR3 DNA is TGTGCCAGCAGTCAGACAGGGTTCAATCAGCCCCAGCATTTT. Its protein is CASSQTGFNQPQHF.

The V call is TRBV5-4, the J call TRBJ2-2; D is perhaps TRBD2 (5 bases). The CDR3 runs to 14 residues. Deletions cut 4 bases from V and 2 bases from J, with 9 bases between. Germline V lookup: CDR1 SGHNT, CDR2 YYREEE (reference sequence). The CDR3 DNA is TGTGCCAGCAGCCCAACTAGTAACACCGGGGAGCTGTTTTTT. It encodes CASSPTSNTGELFF. Filled out from reference TRBV5-4 and TRBJ2-2, the complete variable domain reads ETGVTQSPTHLIKTRGQQVTLRCSSQSGHNTVSWYQQALGQGPQFIFQYYREEENGRGNFPPRFSGLQFPNYSSELNVNALELDDSALYLCASSPTSNTGELFFGEGSRLTVL.

The genes are TRBV15 and TRBJ2-3, with TRBD2 identical over 7 bases. The V segment lost 0 bases and the J segment 4 bases; nucleotides outside the gene matches: 4. This CDR3 contains 15 residues. Germline V gives CDR1 LNHNV, CDR2 YYDKDF (reference sequence). CDR3 nucleotides: TGTGCCACCAGCAGAGAGCGGGGGACCCCAGATACGCAGTATTTT. This encodes CATSRERGTPDTQYF.

The rearrangement joins TRBV10-1 to TRBJ2-7, with 8 bases identical to TRBD1. Germline lookup yields CDR1 WNHNN and CDR2 SYGVQD (reference sequence). The CDR3 runs 14 residues. The V gene end was trimmed by 2 bases and the J gene end by 6 bases; junction bases not matched to a gene: 6. Here the CDR3 DNA reads TGCGCCAGCAGTGAGGCACAGGGGGTCTTCGAGCAGTACTTC. Residues: CASSEAQGVFEQYF.

The chain joins TRBV18 to TRBJ2-4; tentative D call: TRBD1 (5 bases). V was cut by 3 bases and J by 8 bases, with 17 bases left in between. Germline V gene data show CDR1 as KGHSH and CDR2 as LQKENI. This CDR3 has 15 residues. The CDR3 DNA follows: TGTGCCAGCTCACCGACCCGAGGCGTAGGGGACATTCAGTACTTC. Protein sequence: CASSPTRGVGDIQYF. The full variable domain, its missing parts supplied by reference TRBV18 and TRBJ2-4, is NAGVMQNPRHLVRRRGQEARLRCSPMKGHSHVYWYRQLPEEGLKFMVYLQKENIIDESGMPKERFSAEFPKEGPSILRIQQVVRGDSAAYFCASSPTRGVGDIQYFGAGTRLSVL.

As DNA, the CDR3 is TGCGCCAGCAGCGGGAGGGACAGGGGAACTTATGAAGCTTTCTTT. Protein: CASSGRDRGTYEAFF. The rearrangement uses TRBV5-1 and TRBJ1-1; 10 nucleotides align to TRBD1. This CDR3 has 15 amino acids. Germline trimming cut 4 bases from V and 7 bases from J; bases unmatched to any gene: 10. Germline loops: CDR1 SGHRS, CDR2 YFSETQ.

This sequence joins TRBV5-5 and TRBJ2-1; 10 bases agree with TRBD2. V shed 4 bases and J 6 bases; nucleotides not matched to a gene: 13. Per the germline V gene, CDR1 is SGHKS and CDR2 is YYEKEE (reference sequence). The CDR3 runs 17 residues. As DNA, the CDR3 is TGTGCCAGCAGCCCGGACCTCCGGACTAGCGGACTCAATGAGCAGTTCTTC. It is translated as CASSPDLRTSGLNEQFF.

CDR3: CASSYGPEPYTEAFF. CDR3 nucleotide sequence: TGTGCCAGCAGTTATGGCCCGGAGCCGTACACTGAAGCTTTCTTT. The chain employs TRBV7-8 and TRBJ1-1; no reliable D call. The V and J ends lost 6 bases and 3 bases respectively, with 17 bases between them. The CDR3 has 15 amino acids. Germline V gene data show CDR1 as SGHVS and CDR2 as FQNEAQ. The full variable domain, its missing parts supplied by reference TRBV7-8 and TRBJ1-1, is GAGVSQSPRYKVAKRGQDVALRCDPISGHVSLFWYQQALGQGPEFLTYFQNEAQLDKSGLPSDRFFAERPEGSVSTLKIQRTQQEDSAVYLCASSYGPEPYTEAFFGQGTRLTVV.

The gene calls are TRBV5-1 and TRBJ2-2; TRBD2 agrees at 11 bases. Germline V gene data show CDR1 as SGHRS and CDR2 as YFSETQ. V trimming: 4 bases; J trimming: 10 bases; junction bases outside the gene matches: 6. This CDR3 is built from 14 residues. The CDR3 protein is CASSDLAGGPELFF. The CDR3 DNA sequence: TGCGCCAGCAGCGATCTAGCGGGGGGTCCGGAGCTGTTTTTT.

The chain uses TRBV6-1 and TRBJ1-2; 7 positions agree with TRBD1. After removal of 9 bases from V and 6 bases from J, the junction contained 13 bases not matched to a gene. The CDR3 sequence is 14 residues long. Germline V CDR1 and CDR2: MNHNS, SASEGT. CDR3 in DNA: TGTGCCAGTGATGGGGAAGGGGGCAGGGATGGCTACACCTTC. Its translation: CASDGEGGRDGYTF.

V and J are TRBV6-6 and TRBJ1-6, with 9 nucleotides matching TRBD1. Germline values: CDR1 MNHNY, CDR2 SVGAGI (reference sequence). The CDR3 consists of 16 residues. After removal of 6 bases from V and 3 bases from J, the junction contained 6 bases not matched to a gene. CDR3 sequence reads: CASRTGTGNYNSPLHF. CDR3 nucleotides: TGTGCCAGCAGGACCGGGACAGGGAACTATAATTCACCCCTCCACTTT.

The V and J genes are TRBV5-4 and TRBJ2-1; possible D gene TRBD2, 6 bases. Trimming shortened V by 0 bases and J by 3 bases, and 7 bases separated the two germline ends. Germline V CDR1 and CDR2: SGHNT, YYREEE (reference sequence). The CDR3 covers 14 residues. This CDR3 reads CASSLVGGYNEQFF. CDR3 sequence (DNA): TGTGCCAGCAGCTTGGTCGGGGGCTACAATGAGCAGTTCTTC.

The J gene is TRBJ1-1, the V gene TRBV9; D might be TRBD1 (6 bases). The CDR3 covers 16 residues. Germline V gene lookup returns CDR1 SGDLS and CDR2 YYNGEE. Trimming removed 0 bases from V and 1 base from J, with 13 bases in between. CDR3 DNA sequence: TGTGCCAGCAGCGTAGAAGGGGGAAGCCGGAACACTGAAGCTTTCTTT. Protein: CASSVEGGSRNTEAFF.

The chain employs TRBV19 and TRBJ2-2; 8 bases are shared with TRBD2. V gave up 5 bases and J gave up 4 bases; unmatched junction bases: 6. The CDR3 runs to 15 residues. Germline loops: CDR1 LNHDA, CDR2 SQIVND (reference sequence). The CDR3 bases are TGTGCCAGTAGTTTGGGCGGGGGGACCACCGGGGAGCTGTTTTTT. Encoded protein: CASSLGGGTTGELFF.

The V call is TRBV19, the J call TRBJ1-2; 8 bases are a match to TRBD1. J lost 8 bases, V lost 4 bases, and 9 bases had no gene match. CDR3 length: 14 amino acids. Germline CDR1 and CDR2: LNHDA and SQIVND (reference sequence). CDR3 DNA: TGTGCCAGTAGTACCCGACAGGGGCTGGGAGGCTACACCTTC. Its protein is CASSTRQGLGGYTF. Using reference TRBV19 and TRBJ1-2 for the parts outside the CDR3, the full variable domain is DGGITQSPKYLFRKEGQNVTLSCEQNLNHDAMYWYRQDPGQGLRLIYYSQIVNDFQKGDIAEGYSVSREKKESFPLTVTSAQKNPTAFYLCASSTRQGLGGYTFGSGTRLTVV.